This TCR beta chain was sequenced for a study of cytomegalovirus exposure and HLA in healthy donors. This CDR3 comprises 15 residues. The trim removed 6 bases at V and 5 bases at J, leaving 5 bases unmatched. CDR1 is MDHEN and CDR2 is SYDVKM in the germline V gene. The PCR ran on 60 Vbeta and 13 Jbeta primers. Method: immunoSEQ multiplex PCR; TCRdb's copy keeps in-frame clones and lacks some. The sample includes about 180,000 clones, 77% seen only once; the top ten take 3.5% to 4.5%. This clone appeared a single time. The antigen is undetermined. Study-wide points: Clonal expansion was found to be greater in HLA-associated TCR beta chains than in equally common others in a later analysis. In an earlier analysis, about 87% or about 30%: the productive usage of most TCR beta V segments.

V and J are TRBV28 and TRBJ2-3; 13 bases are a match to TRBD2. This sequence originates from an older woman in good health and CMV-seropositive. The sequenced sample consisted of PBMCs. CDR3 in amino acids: CASSRLAGGRDTQYF. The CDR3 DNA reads TGTGCCAGCAGCCGACTAGCGGGAGGACGAGATACGCAGTATTTT.